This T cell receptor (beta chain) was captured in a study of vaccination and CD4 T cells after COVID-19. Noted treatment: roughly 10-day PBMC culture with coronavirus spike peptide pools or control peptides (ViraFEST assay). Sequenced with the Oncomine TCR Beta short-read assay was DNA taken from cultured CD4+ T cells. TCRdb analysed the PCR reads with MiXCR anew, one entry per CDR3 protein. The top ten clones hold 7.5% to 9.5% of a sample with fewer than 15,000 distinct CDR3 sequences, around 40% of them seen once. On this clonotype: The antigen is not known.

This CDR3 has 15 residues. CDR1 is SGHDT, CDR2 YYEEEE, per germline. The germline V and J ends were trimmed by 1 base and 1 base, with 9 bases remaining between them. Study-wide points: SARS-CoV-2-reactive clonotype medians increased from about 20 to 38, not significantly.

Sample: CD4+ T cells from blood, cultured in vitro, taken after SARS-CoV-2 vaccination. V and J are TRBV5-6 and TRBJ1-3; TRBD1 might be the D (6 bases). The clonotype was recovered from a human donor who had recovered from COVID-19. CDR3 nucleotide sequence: TGTGCCAGCAGCTTGCAGGGGCAGTCTGGAAACACCATATATTTT. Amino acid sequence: CASSLQGQSGNTIYF.